This TCR beta chain was profiled in a study of cytomegalovirus exposure and HLA in healthy donors. Overall study results and limits: The majority of TCR sequences were rare, yet some public TCRs appeared in many donors. Sequencing likely produced, as an artifact, a cluster of highly shared sequence variants. Previous analysis showed most TCR beta V segments were productive about 87% or about 30% of the time.

Primers: 60 Vbeta forward and 13 Jbeta reverse. Assay used: immunoSEQ multiplex PCR; TCRdb lists only in-frame clones, some missing. The top ten hold about 3% of the sample, which has 120,000 to 150,000 clones, about 85% seen once. With regard to this clone: Its antigen is undetermined.

CDR3 size: 10 residues. V was pared by 5 bases and J by 7 bases, with 6 bases between. Germline V gene sequence: CDR1 DFQATT, CDR2 SNEGSKA (reference sequence). The rearrangement uses TRBV20-1 and TRBJ2-1; no reliable D call. Source material: PBMCs. The sequence was obtained from a female donor in good health and CMV-seronegative. CDR3 residues: CSALRNEQFF. CDR3 sequence (DNA): TGCAGTGCTTTGCGTAATGAGCAGTTCTTC.